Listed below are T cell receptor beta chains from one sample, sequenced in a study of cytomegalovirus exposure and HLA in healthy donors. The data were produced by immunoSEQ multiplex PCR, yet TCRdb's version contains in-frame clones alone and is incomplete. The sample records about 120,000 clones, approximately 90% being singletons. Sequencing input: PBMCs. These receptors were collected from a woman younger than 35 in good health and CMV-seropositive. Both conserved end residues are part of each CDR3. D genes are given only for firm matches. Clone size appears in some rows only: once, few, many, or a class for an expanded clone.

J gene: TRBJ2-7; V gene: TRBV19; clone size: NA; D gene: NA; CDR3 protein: CASSVTQGTSYEQYF; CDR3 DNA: TGTGCCAGTAGTGTTACACAGGGAACCTCCTACGAGCAGTACTTC
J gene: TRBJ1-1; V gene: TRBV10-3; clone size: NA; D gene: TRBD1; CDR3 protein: CAISERGDRKNTEAFF; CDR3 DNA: TGTGCCATCAGTGAAAGGGGGGACAGAAAGAACACTGAAGCTTTCTTT
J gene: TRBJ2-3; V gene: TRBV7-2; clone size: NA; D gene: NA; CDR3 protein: CASSQASITQYF; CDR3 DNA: TGTGCCAGCAGCCAAGCTTCCATAACGCAGTATTTT
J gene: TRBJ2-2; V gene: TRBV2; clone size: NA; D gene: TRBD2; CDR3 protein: CASKGSAGAGELFF; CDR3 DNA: TGTGCCAGCAAGGGGTCGGCGGGGGCCGGGGAGCTGTTTTTT
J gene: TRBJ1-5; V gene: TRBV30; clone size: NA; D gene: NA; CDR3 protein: CAWAKVGRDQPQHF; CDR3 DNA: TGTGCCTGGGCGAAGGTGGGCAGAGATCAGCCCCAGCATTTT
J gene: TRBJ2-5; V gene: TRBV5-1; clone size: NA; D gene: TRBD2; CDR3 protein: CASSLAFTSGPEETQYF; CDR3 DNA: TGCGCCAGCAGCTTGGCTTTCACTAGCGGGCCTGAAGAGACCCAGTACTTC
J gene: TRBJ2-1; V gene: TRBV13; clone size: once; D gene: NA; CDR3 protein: CASSIAGISYNEQFF; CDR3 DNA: TGTGCCAGCAGCATCGCGGGGATCTCCTACAATGAGCAGTTCTTC
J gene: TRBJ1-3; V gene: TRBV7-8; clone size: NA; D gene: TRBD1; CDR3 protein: CASGDRAGNTIYF; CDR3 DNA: TGTGCCAGCGGAGACAGGGCTGGAAACACCATATATTTT
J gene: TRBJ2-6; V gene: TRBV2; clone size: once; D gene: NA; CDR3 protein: CASSFGGATPGANVLTF; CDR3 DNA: TGTGCCAGCAGTTTTGGGGGGGCGACCCCCGGGGCCAACGTCCTGACTTTC
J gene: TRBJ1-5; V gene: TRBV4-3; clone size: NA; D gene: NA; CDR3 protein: CASSHVPFDQPQHF; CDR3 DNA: TGCGCCAGCAGCCACGTCCCCTTTGATCAGCCCCAGCATTTT
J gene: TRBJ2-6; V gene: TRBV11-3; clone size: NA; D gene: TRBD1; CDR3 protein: CASTVQGTVRGANVLTF; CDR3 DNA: TGTGCCAGCACCGTACAGGGGACAGTTCGTGGGGCCAACGTCCTGACTTTC